The source of this TCR beta chain is a study of blood T cells in healthy people across ages. The study's findings and limits: Aged donors had fewer naive CD4+ cells and lower diversity than long-lived donors. It was found that TCR beta diversity correlated strongly with the percentage of naive T cells. CMV infection status of these donors was not known.

Each sample had at least 6 million PBMCs isolated. The authors ran a second PCR of about 6 to 11 cycles using a sample-barcoded 5' primer and a J-beta primer mix. TCRdb re-derived calls from the 5' RACE reads in MiXCR, one entry per CDR3 protein. This table holds 1,300,000 or so distinct CDR3 sequences, around 55% found once. Details on this clonotype: Antigen: not known.

Per the germline V gene, CDR1 is SEHNR and CDR2 is FQNEAQ (reference sequence). Trimming removed 5 bases from V and 3 bases from J; junction bases left unmatched: 6. CDR3 length: 14 residues. The sequencing input was blood. J is TRBJ2-5 and V is TRBV7-9, with 7 bases aligning to TRBD2. This clonotype was sampled from a man aged 18-30 years in good health. The CDR3 coding sequence is TGTGCCAGCAGCACGCCCGCGGGGGAAGAGACCCAGTACTTC. This encodes CASSTPAGEETQYF.